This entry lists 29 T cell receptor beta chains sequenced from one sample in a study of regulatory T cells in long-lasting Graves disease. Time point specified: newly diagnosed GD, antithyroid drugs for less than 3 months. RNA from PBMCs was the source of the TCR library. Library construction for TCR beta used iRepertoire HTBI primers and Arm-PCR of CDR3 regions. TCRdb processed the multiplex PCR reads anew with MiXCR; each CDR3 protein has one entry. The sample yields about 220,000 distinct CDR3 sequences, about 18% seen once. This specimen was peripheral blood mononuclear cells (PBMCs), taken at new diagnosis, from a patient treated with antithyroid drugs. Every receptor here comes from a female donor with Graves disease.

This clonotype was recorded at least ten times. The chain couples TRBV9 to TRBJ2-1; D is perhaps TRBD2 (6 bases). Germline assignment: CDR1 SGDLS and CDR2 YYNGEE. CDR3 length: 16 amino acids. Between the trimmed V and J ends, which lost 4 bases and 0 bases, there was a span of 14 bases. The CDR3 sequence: CASSPTTRDSYNEQFF. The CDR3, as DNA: TGTGCCAGCAGCCCCACCACGCGGGACTCCTACAATGAGCAGTTCTTC.

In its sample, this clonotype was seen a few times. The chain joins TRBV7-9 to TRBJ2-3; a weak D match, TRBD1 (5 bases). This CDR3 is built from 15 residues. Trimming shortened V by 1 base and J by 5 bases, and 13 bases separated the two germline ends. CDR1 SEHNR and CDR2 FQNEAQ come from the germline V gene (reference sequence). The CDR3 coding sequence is TGTGCCAGCAGCTTAGTTGGCCAGGGCGGAGATACGCAGTATTTT. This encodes CASSLVGQGGDTQYF. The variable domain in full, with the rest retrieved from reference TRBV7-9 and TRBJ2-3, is DTGVSQNPRHKITKRGQNVTFRCDPISEHNRLYWYRQTLGQGPEFLTYFQNEAQLEKSRLLSDRFSAERPKGSFSTLEIQRTEQGDSAMYLCASSLVGQGGDTQYFGPGTRLTVL.

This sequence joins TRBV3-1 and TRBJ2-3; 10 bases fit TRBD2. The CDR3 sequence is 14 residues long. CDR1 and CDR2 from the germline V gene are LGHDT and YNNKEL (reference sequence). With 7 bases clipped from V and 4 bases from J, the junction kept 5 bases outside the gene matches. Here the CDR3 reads CASNSGRRADTQYF. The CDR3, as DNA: TGTGCCAGCAATAGCGGGAGGCGGGCAGATACGCAGTATTTT.

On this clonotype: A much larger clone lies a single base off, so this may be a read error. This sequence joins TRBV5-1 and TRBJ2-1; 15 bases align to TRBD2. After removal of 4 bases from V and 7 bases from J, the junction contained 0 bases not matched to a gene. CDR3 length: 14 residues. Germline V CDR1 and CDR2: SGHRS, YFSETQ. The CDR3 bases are TGCGCCAGCAGCGGGACTAGCGGGAGGAATGAGCAGTTCTTC. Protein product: CASSGTSGRNEQFF.

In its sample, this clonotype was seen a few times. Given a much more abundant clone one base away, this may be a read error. CDR3 amino acids: CSATRLAGEVYNEQFF. In DNA, the CDR3 is TGCAGTGCCACGAGACTAGCGGGAGAGGTCTACAATGAGCAGTTCTTC. V and J are TRBV20-1 and TRBJ2-1, with 12 bases lining up with TRBD2. This CDR3 comprises 16 residues. The V segment lost 6 bases and the J segment 3 bases; nucleotides outside the gene matches: 9. CDR1 is DFQATT, CDR2 SNEGSKA, per germline (reference sequence).

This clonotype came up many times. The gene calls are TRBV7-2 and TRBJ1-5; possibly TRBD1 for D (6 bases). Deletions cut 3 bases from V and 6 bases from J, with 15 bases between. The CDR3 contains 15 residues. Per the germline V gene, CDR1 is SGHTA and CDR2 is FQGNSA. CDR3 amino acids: CASSFRGGRGQPQHF. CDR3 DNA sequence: TGTGCCAGCAGCTTCCGGGGGGGCCGCGGTCAGCCCCAGCATTTT.

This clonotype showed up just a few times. This chain's CDR3 is CASSLAGRYGYTF. As DNA, the CDR3 is TGTGCCAGCAGTTTGGCAGGGAGGTATGGCTACACCTTC. V gene TRBV6-5 combines with J gene TRBJ1-2; maybe TRBD1 (5 bases). CDR1 is MNHEY and CDR2 is SVGAGI in the germline V gene. The CDR3 is 13 amino acids. Trimming pared 4 bases from V and 5 bases from J, leaving 11 bases between.

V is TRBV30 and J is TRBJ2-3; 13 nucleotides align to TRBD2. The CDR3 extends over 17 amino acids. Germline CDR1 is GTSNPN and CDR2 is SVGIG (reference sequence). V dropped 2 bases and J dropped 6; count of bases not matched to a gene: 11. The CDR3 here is CAWSLGTSGRAWDTQYF. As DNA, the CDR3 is TGTGCCTGGAGTCTCGGCACTAGCGGGAGGGCCTGGGATACGCAGTATTTT. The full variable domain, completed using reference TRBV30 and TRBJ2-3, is SQTIHQWPATLVQPVGSPLSLECTVEGTSNPNLYWYRQAAGRGLQLLFYSVGIGQISSEVPQNLSASRPQDRQFILSSKKLLLSDSGFYLCAWSLGTSGRAWDTQYFGPGTRLTVL.

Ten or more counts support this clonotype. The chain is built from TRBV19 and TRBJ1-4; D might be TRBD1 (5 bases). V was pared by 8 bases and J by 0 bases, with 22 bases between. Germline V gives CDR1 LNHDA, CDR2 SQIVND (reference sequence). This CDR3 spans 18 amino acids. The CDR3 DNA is TGTGCCAGTTTCCCTCAGGGAGACCCCGAACCAACTAATGAAAAACTGTTTTTT. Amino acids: CASFPQGDPEPTNEKLFF.

CDR3 residues: CASSQETVGETQYF. For the CDR3, the DNA is TGTGCCAGCAGCCAAGAAACAGTCGGGGAGACCCAGTACTTC. This chain uses TRBV4-2 with TRBJ2-5; D not certain. Trimming took off 0 bases at V and 5 bases at J, with 10 bases between the two ends. Germline lookup yields CDR1 LGHNA and CDR2 YNFKEQ. This CDR3 spans 14 amino acids.

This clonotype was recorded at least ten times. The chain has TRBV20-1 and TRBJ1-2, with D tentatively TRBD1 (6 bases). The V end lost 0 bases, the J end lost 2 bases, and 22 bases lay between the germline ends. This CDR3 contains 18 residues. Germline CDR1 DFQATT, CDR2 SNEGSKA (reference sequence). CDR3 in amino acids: CSARDPGQGSHPNYGYTF. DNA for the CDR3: TGCAGTGCTAGAGATCCTGGGCAGGGGAGTCATCCCAACTATGGCTACACCTTC.

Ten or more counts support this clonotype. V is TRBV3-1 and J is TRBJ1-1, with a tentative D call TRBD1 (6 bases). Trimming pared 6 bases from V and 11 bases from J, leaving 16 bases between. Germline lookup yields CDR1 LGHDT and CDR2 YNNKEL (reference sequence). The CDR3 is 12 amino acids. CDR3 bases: TGTGCCAGCAGGGACGACAGGATGGTTGCTTTCTTT. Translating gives CASRDDRMVAFF.

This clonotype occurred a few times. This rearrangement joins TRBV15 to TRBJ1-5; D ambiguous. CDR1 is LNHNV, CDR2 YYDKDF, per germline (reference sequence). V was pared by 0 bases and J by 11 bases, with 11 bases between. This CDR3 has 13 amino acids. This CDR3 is CATSRDLGSAQHF. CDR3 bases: TGTGCCACCAGCAGAGATCTGGGCAGCGCCCAGCATTTT.

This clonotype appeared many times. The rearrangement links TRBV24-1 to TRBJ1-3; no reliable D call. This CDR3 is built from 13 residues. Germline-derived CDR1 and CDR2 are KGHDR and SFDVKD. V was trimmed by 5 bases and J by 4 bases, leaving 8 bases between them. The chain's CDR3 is CATSGEEGNTIYF. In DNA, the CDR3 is TGTGCCACCAGTGGTGAGGAGGGAAACACCATATATTTT.

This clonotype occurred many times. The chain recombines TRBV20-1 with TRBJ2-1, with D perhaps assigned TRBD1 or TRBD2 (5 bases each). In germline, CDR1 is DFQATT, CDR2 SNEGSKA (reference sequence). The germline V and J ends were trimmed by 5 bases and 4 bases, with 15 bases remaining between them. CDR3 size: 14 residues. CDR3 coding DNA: TGCAGTGCTGGGGACGAGGCCCTGTACAATGAGCAGTTCTTC. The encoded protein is CSAGDEALYNEQFF.

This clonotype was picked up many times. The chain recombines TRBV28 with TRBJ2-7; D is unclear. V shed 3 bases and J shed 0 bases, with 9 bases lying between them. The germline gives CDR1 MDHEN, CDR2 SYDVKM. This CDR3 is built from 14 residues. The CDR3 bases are TGTGCCAGCAGTTTCGTTGGCAACTCCTACGAGCAGTACTTC. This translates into CASSFVGNSYEQYF.

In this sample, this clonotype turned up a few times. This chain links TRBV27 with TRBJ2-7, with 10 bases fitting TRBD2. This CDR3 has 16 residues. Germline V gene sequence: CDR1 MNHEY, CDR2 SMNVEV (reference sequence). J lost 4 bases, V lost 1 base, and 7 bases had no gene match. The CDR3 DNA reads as TGTGCCAGCAGTTTATGGCTAGCGGGAGTTTGGTACGAGCAGTACTTC. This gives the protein CASSLWLAGVWYEQYF.

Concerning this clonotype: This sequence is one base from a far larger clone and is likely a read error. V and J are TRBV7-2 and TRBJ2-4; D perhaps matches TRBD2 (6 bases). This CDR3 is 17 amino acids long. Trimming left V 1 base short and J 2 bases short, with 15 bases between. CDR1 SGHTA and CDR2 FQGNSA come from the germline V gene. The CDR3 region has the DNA TGTGCCAGCAGCTTAGTCGCGGGAAGGCTAACCAAAAACATTCAGTACTTC. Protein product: CASSLVAGRLTKNIQYF.

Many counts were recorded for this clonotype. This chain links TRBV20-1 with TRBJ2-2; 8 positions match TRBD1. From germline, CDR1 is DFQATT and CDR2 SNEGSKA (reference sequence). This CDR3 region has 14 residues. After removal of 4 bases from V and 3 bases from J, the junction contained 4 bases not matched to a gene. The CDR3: CSATTGAHTGELFF. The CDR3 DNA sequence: TGCAGTGCTACGACAGGGGCTCACACCGGGGAGCTGTTTTTT.

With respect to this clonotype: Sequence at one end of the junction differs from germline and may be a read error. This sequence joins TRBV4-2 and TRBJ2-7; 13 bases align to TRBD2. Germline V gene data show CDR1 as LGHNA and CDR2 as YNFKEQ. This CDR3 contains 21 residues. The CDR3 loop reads CASSPPPAGTSGIPRTYGQYF. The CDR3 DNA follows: TGTGCCAGCAGCCCCCCCCCCGCGGGGACTAGCGGGATCCCCAGGACCTACGGGCAGTACTTC.

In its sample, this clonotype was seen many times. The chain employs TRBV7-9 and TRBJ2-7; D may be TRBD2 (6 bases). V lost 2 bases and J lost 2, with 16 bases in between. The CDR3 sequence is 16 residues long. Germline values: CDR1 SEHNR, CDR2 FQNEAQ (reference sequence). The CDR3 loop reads CASSLQGLRGPYEQYF. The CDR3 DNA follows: TGTGCCAGCAGCTTACAGGGACTTCGAGGACCCTACGAGCAGTACTTC.

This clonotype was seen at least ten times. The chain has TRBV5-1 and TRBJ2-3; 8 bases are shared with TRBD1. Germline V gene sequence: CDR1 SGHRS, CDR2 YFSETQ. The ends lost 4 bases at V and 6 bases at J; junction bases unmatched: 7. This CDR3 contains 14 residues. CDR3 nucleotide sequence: TGCGCCAGCAGCGGTGGACAGGGTGGGGATACGCAGTATTTT. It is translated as CASSGGQGGDTQYF.

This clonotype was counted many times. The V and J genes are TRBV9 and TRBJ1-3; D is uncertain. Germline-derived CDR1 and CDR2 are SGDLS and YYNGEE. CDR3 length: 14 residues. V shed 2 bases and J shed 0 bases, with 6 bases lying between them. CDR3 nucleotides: TGTGCCAGCAGCGTTGACAACTCTGGAAACACCATATATTTT. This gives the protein CASSVDNSGNTIYF.

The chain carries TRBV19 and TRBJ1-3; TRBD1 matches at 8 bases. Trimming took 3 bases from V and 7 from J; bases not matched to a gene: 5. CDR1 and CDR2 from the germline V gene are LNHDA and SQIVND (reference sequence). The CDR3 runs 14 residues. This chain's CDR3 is CASSIAYRGNTIYF. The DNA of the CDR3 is TGTGCCAGTAGTATCGCTTACAGGGGGAACACCATATATTTT.

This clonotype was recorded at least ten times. The CDR3 DNA is TGTGCCAGCAGCGTCAGCGGGGTGAATACGCAGTATTTT. It is translated as CASSVSGVNTQYF. This sequence joins TRBV9 and TRBJ2-3, with 7 bases aligning to TRBD2. The V gene's germline CDR1 is SGDLS and CDR2 YYNGEE. CDR3 size: 13 residues. V was clipped by 2 bases and J by 7 bases; unmatched bases: 4.

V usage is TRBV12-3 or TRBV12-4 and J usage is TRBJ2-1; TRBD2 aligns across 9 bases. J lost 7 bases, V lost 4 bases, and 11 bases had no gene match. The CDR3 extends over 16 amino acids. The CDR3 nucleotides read TGTGCCAGCAGTTCCCTAATAGCGGGAGTGGGTAATGAGCAGTTCTTC. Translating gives CASSSLIAGVGNEQFF.

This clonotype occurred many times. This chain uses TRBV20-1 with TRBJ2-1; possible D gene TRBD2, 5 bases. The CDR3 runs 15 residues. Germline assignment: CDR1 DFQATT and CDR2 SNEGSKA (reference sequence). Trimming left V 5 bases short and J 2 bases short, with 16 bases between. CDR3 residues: CSAARPTTTYNEQFF. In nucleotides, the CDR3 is TGCAGTGCTGCTCGCCCGACTACCACCTACAATGAGCAGTTCTTC.

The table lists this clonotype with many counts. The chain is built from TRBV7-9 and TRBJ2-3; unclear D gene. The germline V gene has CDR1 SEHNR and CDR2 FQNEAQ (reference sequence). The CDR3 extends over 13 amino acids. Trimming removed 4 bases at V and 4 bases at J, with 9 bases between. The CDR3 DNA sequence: TGTGCCAGCAGCTCAACGTCGGCAGATACGCAGTATTTT. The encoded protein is CASSSTSADTQYF.

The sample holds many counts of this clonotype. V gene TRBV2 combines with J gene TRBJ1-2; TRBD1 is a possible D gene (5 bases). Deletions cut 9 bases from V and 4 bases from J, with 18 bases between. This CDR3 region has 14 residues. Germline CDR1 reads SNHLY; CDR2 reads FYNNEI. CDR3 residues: CASGANEGPYGYTF. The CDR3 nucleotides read TGTGCCAGTGGGGCAAACGAGGGACCCTATGGCTACACCTTC.